This passage covers 32 T cell receptor beta chains from one sample sequenced in a study of cytomegalovirus exposure and HLA in healthy donors. With 60 Vbeta and 13 Jbeta primers, the PCR was carried out. Assay: immunoSEQ multiplex PCR; the TCRdb copy retains only in-frame clones and omits some. The sample records more than 70,000 clones, about three quarters being singletons. Source material: PBMCs. These receptors came from a man in his fifties in good health and CMV-seropositive.

The chain couples TRBV5-1 to TRBJ1-1, with 9 bases that match TRBD1. The J segment lost 3 bases and the V segment lost 4 bases, leaving 7 bases of the junction unmatched. The CDR3 totals 15 residues. The germline V gene encodes CDR1 SGHRS and CDR2 YFSETQ. In DNA form, the CDR3 reads TGCGCCAGCAGCCGAACACAGGGGGCTTACACTGAAGCTTTCTTT. This encodes CASSRTQGAYTEAFF.

The gene calls are TRBV30 and TRBJ2-7; 8 nucleotides match TRBD1. V trimming: 3 bases; J trimming: 3 bases; junction bases outside the gene matches: 10. Germline V gives CDR1 GTSNPN, CDR2 SVGIG (reference sequence). The CDR3 has 15 amino acids. In DNA form, the CDR3 reads TGTGCCTGGAGGCGACCGGACAGGGAAGGCTACGAGCAGTACTTC. Its protein product is CAWRRPDREGYEQYF.

The chain recombines TRBV7-9 with TRBJ2-7; the match to TRBD2 covers 12 bases. This CDR3 is 15 amino acids long. Germline lookup yields CDR1 SEHNR and CDR2 FQNEAQ (reference sequence). The V gene end was trimmed by 5 bases and the J gene end by 3 bases; junction bases not matched to a gene: 5. CDR3 region: CASSLGTSGLYEQYF. The CDR3 DNA reads as TGTGCCAGCAGCCTCGGGACTAGCGGGCTCTACGAGCAGTACTTC.

The chain couples TRBV27 to TRBJ1-4; D is undetermined. Germline-derived CDR1 and CDR2 are MNHEY and SMNVEV (reference sequence). V was cut by 4 bases and J by 8 bases, with 11 bases left in between. The CDR3 totals 13 residues. The DNA for the CDR3 is TGTGCCAGCAGTTCCCCCTATGAGGAAAAACTGTTTTTT. Amino acids: CASSSPYEEKLFF.

This clone was counted a few times. This chain uses TRBV29-1 with TRBJ2-7, with TRBD2 matching 7 bases. Per the germline V gene, CDR1 is SQVTM and CDR2 is ANQGSEA. Trimming took 8 bases from V and 3 from J; bases not matched to a gene: 10. The CDR3 is 13 residues long. CDR3 sequence reads: CSLSGEGLYEQYF. CDR3 sequence (DNA): TGCAGCCTGTCGGGGGAGGGCCTCTACGAGCAGTACTTC.

The chain uses TRBV10-3 and TRBJ1-6; 12 bases are shared with TRBD1. CDR3 length: 15 amino acids. With 10 bases clipped from V and 9 bases from J, the junction kept 10 bases outside the gene matches. From germline, CDR1 is ENHRY and CDR2 SYGVKD. CDR3 bases: TGTGCCACCGCCGGGACAGGGGGCTATGGTTCACCCCTCCACTTT. This sequence encodes CATAGTGGYGSPLHF.

This clone was picked up a small number of times. V gene TRBV6-6 combines with J gene TRBJ1-3, with a tentative D call TRBD1 (5 bases). Germline loops: CDR1 MNHNY, CDR2 SVGAGI (reference sequence). This CDR3 spans 15 amino acids. Trimming left V 7 bases short and J 5 bases short, with 18 bases between. For the CDR3, the DNA is TGTGCCAGCACTTTAGGCGGGGGAGGTAGAAACACCATATATTTT. This codes for CASTLGGGGRNTIYF.

This chain connects TRBV2 to TRBJ2-2; 8 positions match TRBD2. There are 14 residues in the CDR3. Unmatched junction bases numbered 1, after V lost 7 bases and J lost 0 bases. Per the germline V gene, CDR1 is SNHLY and CDR2 is FYNNEI. The CDR3 loop reads CASKTSANTGELFF. CDR3 nucleotide sequence: TGTGCCAGCAAGACTAGCGCGAACACCGGGGAGCTGTTTTTT.

The J gene is TRBJ2-7, the V gene TRBV12-5; D is perhaps TRBD1 (6 bases). This CDR3 spans 13 amino acids. With 5 bases removed from V and 2 bases from J, the gap between germline ends came to 10 bases. In germline, CDR1 is LGHNT, CDR2 FRNRAP. The CDR3 is CASGRGQTYEQYF. The CDR3 DNA reads TGTGCTAGTGGTAGAGGACAGACCTACGAGCAGTACTTC.

The chain combines TRBV19 with TRBJ2-5; TRBD1 agrees at 8 bases. J lost 4 bases, V lost 6 bases, and 10 bases had no gene match. CDR3 length: 15 residues. Germline V lookup: CDR1 LNHDA, CDR2 SQIVND (reference sequence). CDR3 amino acids: CASRPLDRAPETQYF. In DNA, the CDR3 is TGTGCCAGTAGACCCCTGGACAGGGCGCCAGAGACCCAGTACTTC.

The rearrangement joins TRBV27 to TRBJ2-7; 16 bases map to TRBD2. The V and J ends lost 6 bases and 2 bases, in that order; junction bases with no gene match: 13. CDR3 size: 19 residues. CDR1 is MNHEY and CDR2 is SMNVEV in the germline V gene (reference sequence). The CDR3 DNA reads as TGTGCCAGCAGCCCGAAGGGACTAGCGGGAGGGATTATCCCCTACGAGCAGTACTTC. It translates to CASSPKGLAGGIIPYEQYF.

This clone was detected only a few times. The chain combines TRBV5-4 with TRBJ2-7; a weak D match, TRBD2 (5 bases). Trimming removed 0 bases from V and 3 bases from J, with 13 bases in between. Germline V gene sequence: CDR1 SGHNT, CDR2 YYREEE (reference sequence). This CDR3 is 15 amino acids long. Here the CDR3 reads CASSLVGRGNYEQYF. In nucleotides, the CDR3 is TGTGCCAGCAGCTTGGTGGGCCGAGGGAACTACGAGCAGTACTTC. The full variable domain, rest sourced from reference TRBV5-4 and TRBJ2-7, is ETGVTQSPTHLIKTRGQQVTLRCSSQSGHNTVSWYQQALGQGPQFIFQYYREEENGRGNFPPRFSGLQFPNYSSELNVNALELDDSALYLCASSLVGRGNYEQYFGPGTRLTVT.

This clone was observed a handful of times. V is TRBV11-3 and J is TRBJ1-1; unclear D gene. There are 14 residues in the CDR3. Germline lookup yields CDR1 SGHNT and CDR2 YENEEA. V was clipped by 3 bases and J by 4 bases, with 12 bases between them. The CDR3 reads CASSLVEFPTEAFF. CDR3 in DNA: TGTGCCAGCAGCTTGGTCGAGTTCCCCACTGAAGCTTTCTTT.

The gene calls are TRBV4-2 and TRBJ2-1; 10 nucleotides line up with TRBD2. The CDR3 runs 17 residues. Germline V gives CDR1 LGHNA, CDR2 YNFKEQ. J was trimmed by 6 bases and V by 1 base; bases with no gene match: 9. The CDR3 region has the DNA TGTGCCAGCAGCCAAGGAATAACTAGCGGGATCGGCAATGAGCAGTTCTTC. This encodes CASSQGITSGIGNEQFF.

The chain uses TRBV20-1 and TRBJ2-3; D is ambiguous. V was cut by 6 bases and J by 3 bases, with 7 bases left in between. The CDR3 runs to 11 residues. CDR1 and CDR2 (germline): DFQATT, SNEGSKA (reference sequence). CDR3 in DNA: TGCAGTGCCCGCCGGACAGATACGCAGTATTTT. This codes for CSARRTDTQYF.

This clone was seen only a few times. This chain's CDR3 is CASSPRQGPYEQYF. CDR3 in DNA: TGTGCCAGCAGTCCCCGACAGGGACCCTACGAGCAGTACTTC. The chain employs TRBV25-1 and TRBJ2-7; TRBD1 matches at 7 bases. Germline V gives CDR1 MGHDK, CDR2 SYGVNS. This CDR3 has 14 amino acids. Trimming took 5 bases from V and 2 from J; bases not matched to a gene: 6.

J is TRBJ2-5 and V is TRBV15, with 9 positions matching TRBD2. This CDR3 region has 15 residues. V was clipped by 0 bases and J by 5 bases; unmatched bases: 4. Per germline, CDR1 LNHNV and CDR2 YYDKDF (reference sequence). Written as DNA, the CDR3 is TGTGCCACCAGCAGAGATGGGACTAGCTTGGAGACCCAGTACTTC. Encoded protein: CATSRDGTSLETQYF.

The chain is built from TRBV11-3 and TRBJ2-1; D is possibly TRBD2 (6 bases). V was trimmed by 4 bases and J by 9 bases, leaving 22 bases between them. CDR1 is SGHNT and CDR2 is YENEEA in the germline V gene. The CDR3 is 16 amino acids. The CDR3, as DNA: TGTGCCAGCAGCTCCCGCGGAGTTGCGGTGGGGGGTGAGCAGTTCTTC. It translates to CASSSRGVAVGGEQFF.

The V gene is TRBV10-1, the J gene TRBJ2-3, with 7 bases matching TRBD2. Unmatched junction bases numbered 9, after V lost 2 bases and J lost 1 base. The CDR3 runs 17 residues. Per germline, CDR1 WNHNN and CDR2 SYGVQD (reference sequence). The CDR3 bases are TGCGCCAGCAGTGAGCCTGGACTAGAAAGAGGCACAGATACGCAGTATTTT. This gives the protein CASSEPGLERGTDTQYF.

This sequence joins TRBV15 and TRBJ2-1; the D gene is possibly TRBD1 (6 bases). This CDR3 spans 14 amino acids. Trimming left V 5 bases short and J 9 bases short, with 17 bases between. From germline, CDR1 is LNHNV and CDR2 YYDKDF (reference sequence). This chain's CDR3 is CATSERSGVGEQFF. The CDR3 bases are TGTGCCACCAGCGAACGCTCAGGGGTGGGTGAGCAGTTCTTC.

The chain carries TRBV5-1 and TRBJ2-5, with D perhaps TRBD2 (6 bases). The germline V and J ends were trimmed by 3 bases and 1 base, with 13 bases remaining between them. Germline V gene data show CDR1 as SGHRS and CDR2 as YFSETQ. This CDR3 has 15 residues. DNA for the CDR3: TGCGCCAGCAGCTCAAAAGCGGGTTCCCAAGAGACCCAGTACTTC. Translated, it gives CASSSKAGSQETQYF.

The rearrangement links TRBV19 to TRBJ2-5; D gene ambiguous. The CDR3 extends over 12 amino acids. Trimming cost V 8 bases and J 2 bases, with 9 bases left between them. Looked up from germline, CDR1 is LNHDA and CDR2 is SQIVND (reference sequence). CDR3 DNA: TGTGCCAGTGGCCGTCCGCAAGAGACCCAGTACTTC. Translation: CASGRPQETQYF.

The chain employs TRBV30 and TRBJ1-5; 9 bases fit TRBD1. The CDR3 runs to 15 residues. The V and J ends lost 2 bases and 4 bases, in that order; junction bases with no gene match: 6. CDR1 and CDR2 (germline): GTSNPN, SVGIG (reference sequence). The CDR3 is CAWSRGQGWNQPQHF. The CDR3 nucleotides are TGTGCCTGGAGTCGAGGACAGGGGTGGAATCAGCCCCAGCATTTT.

The chain uses TRBV5-1 and TRBJ2-2, with D tentatively TRBD1 (6 bases). This CDR3 spans 16 amino acids. The ends were cut back, 4 bases at V and 1 base at J, with 14 bases in the middle. CDR1 SGHRS and CDR2 YFSETQ come from the germline V gene. For the CDR3, the DNA is TGCGCCAGCAGCCTAGAGGACAGTAAGAACACCGGGGAGCTGTTTTTT. The encoded protein is CASSLEDSKNTGELFF.

This clone was counted a few times. The chain has TRBV7-9 and TRBJ2-7; 8 nucleotides align to TRBD2. Germline-derived CDR1 and CDR2 are SEHNR and FQNEAQ (reference sequence). This CDR3 is 13 amino acids long. Trimming at V came to 4 bases and at J to 5 bases, leaving 4 bases not matched to a gene. Here the CDR3 reads CASSYSGIDEQYF. The DNA for the CDR3 is TGTGCCAGCAGCTATAGCGGGATCGACGAGCAGTACTTC.

The genes are TRBV5-1 and TRBJ2-7; 9 nucleotides match TRBD1. CDR3 size: 14 residues. The trim removed 4 bases at V and 10 bases at J, leaving 12 bases unmatched. Germline values: CDR1 SGHRS, CDR2 YFSETQ. CDR3 DNA sequence: TGCGCCAGCAGCCCCCCGGGACAGGGAATACCACAGTACTTC. Translating gives CASSPPGQGIPQYF.

This sequence joins TRBV7-3 and TRBJ2-7, with TRBD2 identical over 8 bases. Losses at the gene ends were 5 bases for V and 4 bases for J; bases not matched to a gene: 16. This CDR3 is built from 17 residues. In germline, CDR1 is SGHTA, CDR2 FQGTGA. DNA for the CDR3: TGTGCCAGCAGCCCCCCCGCTAGCGGGCATTTCTTATACGAGCAGTACTTC. It yields the protein CASSPPASGHFLYEQYF.

The chain recombines TRBV16 with TRBJ1-1, with 10 bases matching TRBD1. V shed 0 bases and J 6 bases; nucleotides not matched to a gene: 4. This CDR3 spans 15 amino acids. Per germline, CDR1 KGHSY and CDR2 FQNENV. The DNA for the CDR3 is TGTGCCAGCAGCCAATCGACAGGGGGCGCCTCTGAAGCTTTCTTT. This sequence encodes CASSQSTGGASEAFF.

This clone turned up a few times. The chain carries TRBV11-2 and TRBJ2-3, with 9 nucleotides matching TRBD2. Germline CDR1 and CDR2: SGHAT and FQNNGV. The CDR3 runs to 15 residues. J was trimmed by 1 base and V by 3 bases; bases with no gene match: 2. The CDR3 here is CASSFSGSGTDTQYF. The CDR3 DNA sequence: TGTGCCAGCAGCTTTAGCGGGAGTGGCACAGATACGCAGTATTTT. The whole variable domain, filled in from reference TRBV11-2 and TRBJ2-3, reads EAGVAQSPRYKIIEKRQSVAFWCNPISGHATLYWYQQILGQGPKLLIQFQNNGVVDDSQLPKDRFSAERLKGVDSTLKIQPAKLEDSAVYLCASSFSGSGTDTQYFGPGTRLTVL.

The chain joins TRBV7-9 to TRBJ2-1, with 9 bases lining up with TRBD1. This CDR3 is built from 15 residues. V shed 3 bases, J shed 5 bases, and the junction held 5 bases outside the gene matches. Germline V lookup: CDR1 SEHNR, CDR2 FQNEAQ (reference sequence). CDR3 loop: CASSFTGGKDNEQFF. The CDR3 DNA reads TGTGCCAGCAGCTTCACAGGGGGCAAAGACAATGAGCAGTTCTTC.

V usage is TRBV5-5 and J usage is TRBJ2-5; 10 bases are a match to TRBD2. CDR1 and CDR2 (germline): SGHKS, YYEKEE (reference sequence). Trimming took 4 bases from V and 2 from J; bases not matched to a gene: 5. This CDR3 spans 15 amino acids. CDR3 nucleotide sequence: TGTGCCAGCAGCAGAGGACTAGCGGAACAAGAGACCCAGTACTTC. It yields the protein CASSRGLAEQETQYF.

The V call is TRBV25-1, the J call TRBJ2-3, with D hard to call. The CDR3 has 14 amino acids. The V gene lost 1 base and the J gene lost 2 bases, with 7 bases spanning the gap. CDR1 is MGHDK and CDR2 is SYGVNS in the germline V gene. CDR3 loop: CASSEFVSTDTQYF. The CDR3 DNA follows: TGTGCCAGCAGTGAATTCGTATCCACAGATACGCAGTATTTT.